The 7 T cell receptor beta chains listed next were all sequenced from one sample in a study of blood T cells in healthy people across ages. The authors ran a second PCR of about 6 to 11 cycles using a sample-barcoded 5' primer and a J-beta primer mix. TCRdb processed the 5' RACE reads anew with MiXCR; each CDR3 protein has one entry. The sample has some 1.5 million distinct CDR3 sequences, 28% seen once. Specimen: blood. The receptor source for this set is a woman in her 30s in good health.

V is TRBV25-1 and J is TRBJ2-7; D might be TRBD1 (5 bases). CDR3 length: 10 amino acids. The germline gives CDR1 MGHDK, CDR2 SYGVNS. V was pared by 11 bases and J by 4 bases, with 9 bases between. The CDR3 bases are TGTGCCTCAGGGTATTACGAGCAGTACTTC. Its protein is CASGYYEQYF.

CDR3: CASSLPRGRNTDTQYF. In nucleotides, the CDR3 is TGTGCCAGCAGTTTACCACGGGGGCGTAATACAGATACGCAGTATTTT. The rearrangement joins TRBV12-3 or TRBV12-4 to TRBJ2-3, with D perhaps assigned TRBD1 or TRBD2 (6 bases each). Trimming took off 2 bases at V and 3 bases at J, with 15 bases between the two ends. The CDR3 sequence is 16 residues long.

This clonotype came up a few times. The genes are TRBV10-3 and TRBJ2-1; D might be TRBD2 (6 bases). This CDR3 has 15 residues. V gave up 0 bases and J gave up 6 bases, with 12 bases separating them. Germline V gene lookup returns CDR1 ENHRY and CDR2 SYGVKD. CDR3 nucleotides: TGTGCCATCAGTGAGTCGGGGGGACCGAGCAATGAGCAGTTCTTC. Protein product: CAISESGGPSNEQFF.

At least ten counts were recorded for this clonotype. This chain connects TRBV12-3 or TRBV12-4 to TRBJ1-2, with TRBD1 identical over 8 bases. V lost 4 bases, J lost 6 bases, and 4 bases stayed unmatched. CDR3 size: 13 residues. The CDR3 loop reads CASSSTGANGYTF. CDR3 DNA: TGTGCCAGCAGTTCGACAGGGGCGAATGGCTACACCTTC.

This clonotype was counted a few times. This chain uses TRBV7-9 with TRBJ1-1; TRBD1 aligns across 7 bases. The V gene end was trimmed by 4 bases and the J gene end by 1 base; junction bases not matched to a gene: 9. Per germline, CDR1 SEHNR and CDR2 FQNEAQ (reference sequence). This CDR3 spans 16 amino acids. CDR3 protein: CASSSPPTGKNTEAFF. The DNA of the CDR3 is TGTGCCAGCAGCTCCCCGCCGACAGGGAAGAACACTGAAGCTTTCTTT.

There are a few counts of this clonotype. In DNA, the CDR3 is TGTGCCAGCAGCTTGTTAGAACAGGGTAGGCCTACGCAGTATTTT. Translated, it gives CASSLLEQGRPTQYF. This chain uses TRBV7-9 with TRBJ2-3, with a tentative D call TRBD1 (6 bases). The V gene's germline CDR1 is SEHNR and CDR2 FQNEAQ (reference sequence). The CDR3 extends over 15 amino acids. The V end lost 3 bases, the J end lost 8 bases, and 18 bases lay between the germline ends.

This clonotype occurred a few times. It may be a read error: a sequence one base away is much more abundant. The chain joins TRBV2 to TRBJ1-2; D call uncertain. V shed 4 bases and J shed 4 bases, with 4 bases lying between them. This CDR3 contains 11 residues. Germline V gene lookup returns CDR1 SNHLY and CDR2 FYNNEI. The CDR3 DNA is TGTGCCAGCAGTGCGACCTATGGCTACACCTTC. It codes for CASSATYGYTF.